This TCR beta chain was recovered during a study of chronic HIV infection and antiretroviral therapy. V was clipped by 10 bases and J by 8 bases, with 20 bases between them. Germline V lookup: CDR1 MNHNY, CDR2 SVGAGI (reference sequence). The CDR3 has 13 amino acids. MiXCR, run by TCRdb on the 5' RACE reads, gives a single entry per CDR3 protein. In the table there are fewer than 40,000 distinct CDR3 sequences, more than 7.5% of which are singletons. This clonotype was counted at least ten times. Sequenced material: peripheral blood. V usage is TRBV6-6 and J usage is TRBJ1-2, with TRBD1 as a possible D gene (5 bases). This TCR came from an adult who had HIV and had not received antiretroviral therapy, or was an uninfected healthy control (not recorded which). CDR3 DNA sequence: TGTGCCACCCCCCTTCCGACCGGGACCGGCTACACCTTC. This gives the protein CATPLPTGTGYTF.